The 2 T cell receptor beta chains in this list originate from one sample, sequenced in a study of a mutant IDH1 vaccine in newly diagnosed glioma. Data came from immunoSEQ multiplex PCR; TCRdb stores just in-frame clones and leaves some out. In the table there are about 120,000 clones, roughly 90% of which are singletons. Documented time point: week 11, during vaccination. Each dose of the vaccine consisted of 300 ug of mutant IDH1 20-mer peptide, with topical imiquimod. Their antigen targets remain unknown. The input for sequencing was PBMCs, taken from a glioma patient whose treatment included an IDH1 peptide vaccine. These receptor sequences come from a woman aged 45-65 years with glioma.

The rearrangement uses TRBV18 and TRBJ1-2, with 9 bases fitting TRBD1. This CDR3 has 13 amino acids. J gave up 8 bases and V 2 bases, and 3 bases lay outside the gene matches. The germline gives CDR1 KGHSH, CDR2 LQKENI. The CDR3, as DNA: TGTGCCAGCTCACCAGGGACAGGGATCGGCTACACCTTC. It translates to CASSPGTGIGYTF.

This chain uses TRBV18 with TRBJ2-1; no firm D call. Trimming removed 4 bases from V and 7 bases from J, with 14 bases in between. The CDR3 totals 14 residues. CDR1 KGHSH and CDR2 LQKENI come from the germline V gene. The CDR3 region has the DNA TGTGCCAGCTCACAAAACGAGGTCGTTAATGAGCAGTTCTTC. The encoded protein is CASSQNEVVNEQFF.